This TCR beta chain is drawn from a study of cytomegalovirus exposure and HLA in healthy donors. Study-level points and caveats: Despite most TCR sequences being rare, some public TCRs occurred in many donors.

The donors (healthy individuals) were bone marrow donors. Concerning this clone itself: Its antigen is currently unknown.

A multiplex PCR was run with 60 Vbeta primers and 13 Jbeta primers. Only in-frame clones appear in the TCRdb table, and some are missing; sequencing was by immunoSEQ multiplex PCR. This repertoire shows 130,000 or so clones, 65% to 85% found once; its top ten account for more than 0.95%. V lost 4 bases to trimming and J lost 0 bases, with 9 bases between them. In germline, CDR1 is SQVTM, CDR2 ANQGSEA. There are 13 residues in the CDR3. The genes are TRBV29-1 and TRBJ1-1; possibly TRBD1 for D (5 bases). The sample comprised PBMCs. The source is a man in his forties or fifties in good health and CMV-seronegative. The CDR3 DNA sequence: TGCAGCGTTGGGGGCTCTCTGAACACTGAAGCTTTCTTT. Translation: CSVGGSLNTEAFF.